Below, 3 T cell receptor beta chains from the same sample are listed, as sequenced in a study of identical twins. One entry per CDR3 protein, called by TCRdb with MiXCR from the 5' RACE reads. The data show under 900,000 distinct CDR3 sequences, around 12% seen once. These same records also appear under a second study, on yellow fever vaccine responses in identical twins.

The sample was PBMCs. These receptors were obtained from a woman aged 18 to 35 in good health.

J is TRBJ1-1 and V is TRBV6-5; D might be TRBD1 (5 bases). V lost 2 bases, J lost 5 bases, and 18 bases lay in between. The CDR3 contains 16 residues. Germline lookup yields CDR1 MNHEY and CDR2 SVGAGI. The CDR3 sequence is CASSYGGGTLITEAFF. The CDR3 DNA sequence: TGTGCCAGCAGTTACGGGGGAGGGACCCTTATTACTGAAGCTTTCTTT.

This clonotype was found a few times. The CDR3 here is CASSSQDSGNTIYF. The CDR3 DNA reads TGTGCCAGCAGTTCCCAGGACTCTGGAAACACCATATATTTT. The chain recombines TRBV6-5 with TRBJ1-3; no clear D gene. Germline loops: CDR1 MNHEY, CDR2 SVGAGI. Between the trimmed V and J ends, which lost 4 bases and 0 bases, there was a span of 7 bases. The CDR3 loop spans 14 amino acids.

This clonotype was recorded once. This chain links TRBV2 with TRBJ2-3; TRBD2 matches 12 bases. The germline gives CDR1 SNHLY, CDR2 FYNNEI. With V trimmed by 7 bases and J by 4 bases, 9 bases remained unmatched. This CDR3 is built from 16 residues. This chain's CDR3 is CASTPLAGGPPDTQYF. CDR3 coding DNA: TGTGCCAGCACCCCGCTAGCGGGAGGGCCCCCAGATACGCAGTATTTT.